The entry below describes one T cell receptor beta chain. The antigen this receptor binds is unknown. Base qualities are not at hand, and no much larger clone is one base apart. Libraries were prepared through the immunoSEQ multiplex PCR assay. TCRdb took over this immuneACCESS table, retaining in-frame rearrangements with V and J assigned. Such tables are incomplete; in checked studies, under half of the missing clones stem from an unresolved V gene, and the remainder is unexplained. Recorded for this sample are more than 30,000 clones; over 80% of them occurred a single time. Around 0.39% of the sample is taken by the ten largest. This sample stems from a study of T cell changes during pregnancy in multiple sclerosis (dated by TCRdb to about 2019). In terms of the full investigation: The study examined how the T cell repertoire changed over the course of pregnancy in women with multiple sclerosis.

The CDR3 goes from the cysteine to the phenylalanine over 16 residues. The CDR3 DNA has 48 bases and is translated from base 1. CDR1 and CDR2, per the germline V gene (reference sequence), are MNHEY and SMNVEV. Sequenced here: CD4+ T cells from peripheral blood mononuclear cells, sampled in the third trimester of pregnancy. The sequence joins TRBV27 to TRBJ1-3, with an unclear D gene assignment. The J call may not be correct, given that the DNA end is closer to TRBJ2-2. This clonotype originated in a female donor in good health, enrolled as a control in a pregnancy study. The CDR3 protein is CASSLFSWGNTGELFF. The nucleotide sequence reads TGTGCCAGCAGTTTATTCTCGTGGGGAAACACCGGGGAGCTGTTTTTT.